The 14 T cell receptor beta chains below were found in one sample sequenced in a study of OX40 agonist ivuxolimab in advanced cancers. Repertoires were generated with immunoSEQ multiplex PCR, while TCRdb's copy carries only in-frame clones and drops some. The profile shows under 65,000 clones, approximately 81% of them singletons. The material sequenced was CD4+ or CD8+ T cells sorted from blood, taken in a trial of the OX40 agonist ivuxolimab. The receptors originated from an adult with an advanced solid tumor such as melanoma, head and neck, liver or kidney cancer.

This clone was seen only a few times. J is TRBJ2-3 and V is TRBV10-1; D is undetermined. The V and J ends lost 3 bases and 1 base respectively, with 2 bases between them. This CDR3 region has 12 residues. Germline-derived CDR1 and CDR2 are WNHNN and SYGVQD (reference sequence). The CDR3 reads CASSDRTDTQYF. The CDR3 DNA follows: TGCGCCAGCAGTGATCGCACAGATACGCAGTATTTT.

V and J are TRBV7-8 and TRBJ2-1; possibly TRBD2 for D (6 bases). V shed 3 bases and J shed 5 bases, with 23 bases lying between them. The V gene's germline CDR1 is SGHVS and CDR2 FQNEAQ. This CDR3 spans 18 amino acids. The CDR3 is CASSFGLPRASAHNEQFF. The CDR3 DNA reads TGTGCCAGCAGCTTCGGACTACCGAGAGCCAGTGCCCACAATGAGCAGTTCTTC.

The rearrangement links TRBV30 to TRBJ1-3, with D unclear. This CDR3 has 13 residues. The germline V gene has CDR1 GTSNPN and CDR2 SVGIG (reference sequence). V dropped 3 bases and J dropped 4 bases, with 10 bases sitting between them. The CDR3 region is CAWRPLGGNTIYF. Written as DNA, the CDR3 is TGTGCCTGGAGACCCCTCGGAGGAAACACCATATATTTT.

The rearrangement joins TRBV7-8 to TRBJ2-1; TRBD2 is a possible D gene (6 bases). Trimming took 5 bases from V and 9 from J, leaving 20 bases between them. The CDR3 has 15 residues. Germline assignment: CDR1 SGHVS and CDR2 FQNEAQ. CDR3 nucleotides: TGTGCCAGCAGCCCCCTAGCGACCGCGTCGGGTGAGCAGTTCTTC. It specifies CASSPLATASGEQFF.

The CDR3 spells CASSITALRENEQYF. CDR3 sequence (DNA): TGTGCCAGTAGTATCACCGCCCTCAGGGAAAACGAGCAGTACTTC. The chain carries TRBV19 and TRBJ2-7, with D perhaps matching TRBD1 (5 bases). This CDR3 comprises 15 residues. The V gene lost 3 bases and the J gene lost 5 bases, with 17 bases spanning the gap. The germline CDR1 and CDR2 sequences are LNHDA and SQIVND (reference sequence).

This rearrangement joins TRBV7-2 to TRBJ2-3, with 10 bases that match TRBD2. Per germline, CDR1 SGHTA and CDR2 FQGNSA. CDR3 length equals 14 residues. V was clipped by 5 bases and J by 2 bases; unmatched bases: 1. CDR3 nucleotides: TGTGCCAGCAGCGGGACTAGCGTCACAGATACGCAGTATTTT. It encodes CASSGTSVTDTQYF.

This clone showed up just a few times. The chain is built from TRBV5-6 and TRBJ1-2, with unresolved D. The CDR3 extends over 14 amino acids. Germline CDR1 and CDR2: SGHDT and YYEEEE. V was trimmed by 0 bases and J by 0 bases, leaving 6 bases between them. CDR3 amino acids: CASSLGGANYGYTF. The CDR3 DNA reads TGTGCCAGCAGCTTGGGGGGAGCTAACTATGGCTACACCTTC.

The V gene is TRBV2, the J gene TRBJ2-5; TRBD1 aligns across 8 bases. The ends lost 6 bases at V and 2 bases at J; junction bases unmatched: 5. The CDR3 consists of 14 residues. Germline CDR1 reads SNHLY; CDR2 reads FYNNEI. CDR3 region: CASRGDRTQETQYF. Here the CDR3 DNA reads TGTGCCAGCAGGGGGGACAGGACTCAAGAGACCCAGTACTTC.

V gene TRBV7-8 combines with J gene TRBJ1-2; D is perhaps TRBD1 (5 bases). V was shortened by 6 bases and J by 8 bases, with 13 bases between the two germline ends. The CDR3 covers 12 residues. Germline V gene data show CDR1 as SGHVS and CDR2 as FQNEAQ. The chain's CDR3 is CASSYDSRGYTF. The CDR3 nucleotides are TGTGCCAGCAGTTACGACAGTAGAGGCTACACCTTC.

The V gene is TRBV5-6, the J gene TRBJ1-2; a weak D match, TRBD1 (6 bases). Between the trimmed V and J ends, which lost 4 bases and 5 bases, there was a span of 24 bases. The CDR3 consists of 17 residues. CDR1 is SGHDT, CDR2 YYEEEE, per germline. For the CDR3, the DNA is TGTGCCAGCAGCCGGCAATCTACAGGGTTAGGGGGATATGGCTACACCTTC. Translation: CASSRQSTGLGGYGYTF.

The rearrangement links TRBV7-2 to TRBJ2-7; D is uncertain. This CDR3 has 15 amino acids. With 3 bases removed from V and 3 bases from J, the gap between germline ends came to 15 bases. Germline V gene data show CDR1 as SGHTA and CDR2 as FQGNSA. The DNA for the CDR3 is TGTGCCAGCAGCTTTAGACTTCGCCCAAACTACGAGCAGTACTTC. Residues: CASSFRLRPNYEQYF.

This sequence joins TRBV5-4 and TRBJ2-2, with 8 bases aligning to TRBD1. Germline V lookup: CDR1 SGHNT, CDR2 YYREEE (reference sequence). The CDR3 consists of 17 residues. V lost 4 bases and J lost 0; bases outside the gene matches: 8. The chain's CDR3 is CASSTPKDRANTGELFF. CDR3 DNA: TGTGCCAGCAGCACTCCAAAGGACAGGGCGAACACCGGGGAGCTGTTTTTT.

The chain couples TRBV11-2 to TRBJ1-1, with 9 nucleotides matching TRBD1. CDR1 SGHAT and CDR2 FQNNGV come from the germline V gene. J was trimmed by 8 bases and V by 5 bases; bases with no gene match: 12. This CDR3 contains 15 residues. CDR3 in amino acids: CASSRTRDRDKEAFF. In DNA, the CDR3 is TGTGCCAGCAGCCGAACCCGGGACAGGGATAAGGAAGCTTTCTTT.

J is TRBJ1-1 and V is TRBV19; D perhaps matches TRBD1 (6 bases). Germline loops: CDR1 LNHDA, CDR2 SQIVND (reference sequence). The V and J ends lost 5 bases and 1 base respectively, with 11 bases between them. There are 14 residues in the CDR3. DNA for the CDR3: TGTGCCAGTAGTGGCAGGGGTACGAACACTGAAGCTTTCTTT. Its translation: CASSGRGTNTEAFF.